This passage covers 26 T cell receptor beta chains from one sample sequenced in a study of T-cell memory formation after mild COVID-19 (TCRdb year 2021). The library was made by 5' RACE. Sequencing instrument: Illumina NovaSeq 6000. TCRdb ran its own pipeline on the public reads, namely fastp trimming at Q25 and MiXCR clone calling, and kept in-frame beta chains. Duplicate CDR3 protein sequences are folded into a single record with the most common DNA and genes. The sample includes approximately 350,000 distinct CDR3 sequences, with under 15% observed a single time. Of the sample, over 20% is held by the ten largest clones. Sequenced: PBMCs or a T cell subset sorted from them (not recorded which). Source of these receptors: a man between 18 and 29 years old who had mild COVID-19 (a few samples of this study predate the infection). The sample titles of this study are shuffled in the database, so cell type and time point are left out; the donor was told from shared clones.

This clonotype came up many times. The rearrangement joins TRBV20-1 to TRBJ1-5; 7 bases map to TRBD1. The V and J ends lost 4 bases and 5 bases, in that order; junction bases with no gene match: 8. CDR1 DFQATT and CDR2 SNEGSKA come from the germline V gene (reference sequence). The CDR3 has 14 amino acids. The CDR3 region is CSATYRGGYQPQHF. The CDR3 nucleotides read TGCAGTGCTACCTACAGGGGAGGCTATCAGCCCCAGCATTTT.

In its sample, this clonotype was seen a few times. The chain joins TRBV6-5 to TRBJ2-3; TRBD2 is a possible D gene (5 bases). Looked up from germline, CDR1 is MNHEY and CDR2 is SVGAGI. The CDR3 is 16 amino acids. Between the trimmed V and J ends, which lost 2 bases and 3 bases, there was a span of 15 bases. CDR3 nucleotides: TGTGCCAGCAGTTACCTGAAAGGAGGTGGTACAGATACGCAGTATTTT. This codes for CASSYLKGGGTDTQYF.

The chain carries TRBV7-8 and TRBJ2-5, with D uncertain. The CDR3 has 15 residues. Trimming stripped 1 base from V and 1 base from J, with 10 bases between. The germline V gene encodes CDR1 SGHVS and CDR2 FQNEAQ. CDR3 in DNA: TGTGCCAGCAGCTTAGATTTGGGCAGCCAAGAGACCCAGTACTTC. Its protein is CASSLDLGSQETQYF.

The chain recombines TRBV19 with TRBJ1-5; perhaps TRBD1 as D (6 bases). In germline, CDR1 is LNHDA, CDR2 SQIVND (reference sequence). V was clipped by 6 bases and J by 4 bases, with 7 bases between them. CDR3 size: 12 residues. The CDR3 here is CASRGQNQPQHF. CDR3 coding DNA: TGTGCCAGTAGGGGACAAAATCAGCCCCAGCATTTT.

This chain joins TRBV19 and TRBJ1-5; tentative D call: TRBD1 (6 bases). Germline V gene sequence: CDR1 LNHDA, CDR2 SQIVND (reference sequence). This CDR3 comprises 13 residues. V was shortened by 3 bases and J by 11 bases, with 14 bases between the two germline ends. The CDR3 loop reads CASSIPGQLAQHF. CDR3 bases: TGTGCCAGTAGTATTCCGGGACAACTAGCCCAGCATTTT.

The chain uses TRBV7-9 and TRBJ1-4; D remains ambiguous. Germline V gene lookup returns CDR1 SEHNR and CDR2 FQNEAQ (reference sequence). The CDR3 is made up of 13 amino acids. Deletions cut 5 bases from V and 5 bases from J, with 9 bases between. For the CDR3, the DNA is TGTGCCAGCAGCCTCTACTTAAATGAAAAACTGTTTTTT. Translation: CASSLYLNEKLFF.

This sequence joins TRBV3-1 and TRBJ2-5; 10 nucleotides match TRBD2. V lost 4 bases to trimming and J lost 8 bases; unmatched junction nucleotides: 7. Germline assignment: CDR1 LGHDT and CDR2 YNNKEL (reference sequence). The length of the CDR3 is 14 residues. The CDR3 nucleotides read TGTGCCAGCAGCCCGGCTAGCGGGGGCCCCACCCAGTACTTC. Translating gives CASSPASGGPTQYF.

This clonotype was seen more than once but under ten times. J is TRBJ2-1 and V is TRBV6-2 or TRBV6-3, with 7 bases lining up with TRBD1. Germline V CDR1 and CDR2: MNHEY, SVGEGT. The CDR3 runs 19 residues. V gave up 5 bases and J gave up 0 bases; unmatched junction bases: 16. The CDR3 region is CASSISPTGPESSYNEQFF. The CDR3 region has the DNA TGTGCCAGCAGTATCTCCCCGACAGGGCCCGAGTCCTCCTACAATGAGCAGTTCTTC.

This clonotype appeared a few times. The rearrangement uses TRBV7-2 and TRBJ1-1; D might be TRBD1 (5 bases). V was shortened by 5 bases and J by 3 bases, with 13 bases between the two germline ends. CDR1 and CDR2 from the germline V gene are SGHTA and FQGNSA. There are 14 residues in the CDR3. CDR3 protein: CASSQVGGYTEAFF. CDR3 nucleotide sequence: TGTGCCAGCAGCCAGGTGGGGGGGTACACTGAAGCTTTCTTT.

The chain combines TRBV4-1 with TRBJ2-2; D might be TRBD1 or TRBD2, each matching 5 bases. Germline V gives CDR1 MGHRA, CDR2 YSYEKL. Between the trimmed V and J ends, which lost 4 bases and 3 bases, there was a span of 9 bases. The length of the CDR3 is 14 residues. The CDR3 reads CASSRGGHTGELFF. As DNA, the CDR3 is TGCGCCAGCAGCCGTGGGGGTCACACCGGGGAGCTGTTTTTT.

V is TRBV29-1 and J is TRBJ1-2; D remains unclear. CDR1 is SQVTM, CDR2 ANQGSEA, per germline. Trimming pared 4 bases from V and 0 bases from J, leaving 12 bases between. The CDR3 is 14 amino acids. The CDR3 DNA sequence: TGCAGCGTTGCCTTGCGTTTTACTAACTATGGCTACACCTTC. Translation: CSVALRFTNYGYTF.

The sample holds a few counts of this clonotype. This chain connects TRBV5-1 to TRBJ2-7; D might be TRBD2 (6 bases). This CDR3 has 18 amino acids. The V gene lost 1 base and the J gene lost 3 bases, with 23 bases spanning the gap. From germline, CDR1 is SGHRS and CDR2 YFSETQ. CDR3 region: CASSLPYDGRSNSYEQYF. The CDR3 nucleotides are TGCGCCAGCAGCTTGCCCTACGACGGGAGATCGAATAGCTACGAGCAGTACTTC.

This clonotype was recorded a few times. This chain's CDR3 is CASSLLQDEKLFF. The CDR3 coding sequence is TGTGCCAGCAGCCTTCTCCAGGATGAAAAACTGTTTTTT. The V gene is TRBV28, the J gene TRBJ1-4; no clear D. V lost 6 bases and J 6 bases, leaving 11 bases between the germline ends. The CDR3 contains 13 residues. Germline V gene sequence: CDR1 MDHEN, CDR2 SYDVKM.

Many counts were recorded for this clonotype. V usage is TRBV5-1 and J usage is TRBJ2-4, with D tentatively TRBD1 or TRBD2 (5 bases each). Germline V gives CDR1 SGHRS, CDR2 YFSETQ. This CDR3 has 15 amino acids. V lost 7 bases to trimming and J lost 2 bases, with 16 bases between them. The CDR3 region has the DNA TGCGCCAGCTCCCCTGGAGGACATTCCAAAAACATTCAGTACTTC. It is translated as CASSPGGHSKNIQYF.

This clonotype was seen a few times. J is TRBJ2-3 and V is TRBV4-2; D is undetermined. Trimming left V 0 bases short and J 0 bases short, with 10 bases between. Germline-derived CDR1 and CDR2 are LGHNA and YNFKEQ. The CDR3 consists of 16 residues. DNA for the CDR3: TGTGCCAGCAGCCAAGATAGGGCAGCTAGCACAGATACGCAGTATTTT. This encodes CASSQDRAASTDTQYF.

This clonotype was detected ten times or more. The chain recombines TRBV6-6 with TRBJ1-1, with D maybe TRBD1 (5 bases). Trimming removed 5 bases at V and 5 bases at J, with 15 bases between. Germline V gene sequence: CDR1 MNHNY, CDR2 SVGAGI (reference sequence). The CDR3 runs to 14 residues. As DNA, the CDR3 is TGTGCCAGCAGTCAGGGAATCGGTGGGACTGAAGCTTTCTTT. This sequence encodes CASSQGIGGTEAFF.

This clonotype was seen only a few times. The chain links TRBV19 to TRBJ1-6, with TRBD1 matching 7 bases. The CDR3 consists of 17 residues. Trimming removed 1 base from V and 8 bases from J; junction bases left unmatched: 11. Per the germline V gene, CDR1 is LNHDA and CDR2 is SQIVND (reference sequence). The DNA of the CDR3 is TGTGCCAGTAGTATAGTCCCGGTCGACAGGGATTATTCACCCCTCCACTTT. It specifies CASSIVPVDRDYSPLHF.

This clonotype was observed a handful of times. The J gene is TRBJ2-5, the V gene TRBV4-2; D uncertain. The CDR3 loop spans 16 amino acids. Germline loops: CDR1 LGHNA, CDR2 YNFKEQ. With 0 bases removed from V and 1 base from J, the gap between germline ends came to 12 bases. CDR3 protein: CASSQDGSALQETQYF. CDR3 nucleotides: TGTGCCAGCAGCCAAGATGGCTCAGCCCTCCAAGAGACCCAGTACTTC.

The chain joins TRBV20-1 to TRBJ2-3; 7 positions agree with TRBD2. Trimming removed 3 bases from V and 4 bases from J; junction bases left unmatched: 4. The CDR3 is 13 residues long. CDR1 and CDR2 (germline): DFQATT, SNEGSKA (reference sequence). The CDR3 reads CSARSGVADTQYF. In DNA form, the CDR3 reads TGCAGTGCTAGGAGCGGGGTGGCAGATACGCAGTATTTT.

The V and J genes are TRBV6-5 and TRBJ1-1; the D gene is possibly TRBD1 (6 bases). The ends were cut back, 3 bases at V and 0 bases at J, with 11 bases in the middle. This CDR3 comprises 15 residues. Looked up from germline, CDR1 is MNHEY and CDR2 is SVGAGI. The CDR3 loop reads CASSYGDRLNTEAFF. CDR3 bases: TGTGCCAGCAGTTATGGAGACAGGTTGAACACTGAAGCTTTCTTT.

This clonotype was observed a handful of times. The CDR3 sequence: CASSPSRGMPGYTF. CDR3 nucleotide sequence: TGTGCCAGCAGCCCTAGTCGCGGAATGCCTGGCTACACCTTC. V gene TRBV7-9 combines with J gene TRBJ1-2; D gene ambiguous. Germline V gives CDR1 SEHNR, CDR2 FQNEAQ (reference sequence). The CDR3 loop spans 14 amino acids. V lost 5 bases and J 7 bases, leaving 17 bases between the germline ends.

This clonotype was recorded many times. The chain uses TRBV4-3 and TRBJ2-3; 9 nucleotides align to TRBD2. The CDR3 has 16 amino acids. In germline, CDR1 is LGHNA, CDR2 YSLEER. Trimming at V came to 2 bases and at J to 4 bases, leaving 7 bases not matched to a gene. CDR3 sequence (DNA): TGCGCCAGCAGCCAATTTGGCGGGGGGGCAGCAGATACGCAGTATTTT. As protein: CASSQFGGGAADTQYF.

This clonotype was picked up a small number of times. The chain carries TRBV18 and TRBJ2-5; 8 bases fit TRBD2. The CDR3 is 17 residues long. With 2 bases clipped from V and 4 bases from J, the junction kept 12 bases outside the gene matches. The germline V gene has CDR1 KGHSH and CDR2 LQKENI. CDR3 bases: TGTGCCAGCTCACCAAGCGTTCCCATAGCGGGGAGAGAGACCCAGTACTTC. Translated: CASSPSVPIAGRETQYF.

The chain uses TRBV2 and TRBJ1-2; D not certain. Between the trimmed V and J ends, which lost 2 bases and 8 bases, there was a span of 21 bases. The germline CDR1 and CDR2 sequences are SNHLY and FYNNEI. The CDR3 is 16 residues long. The CDR3 here is CASSETAHPPLYGYTF. The CDR3 nucleotides read TGTGCCAGCAGTGAAACGGCACATCCTCCCCTGTACGGCTACACCTTC.

The V and J genes are TRBV12-3 or TRBV12-4 and TRBJ2-1; 11 positions agree with TRBD2. J was trimmed by 1 base and V by 6 bases; bases with no gene match: 5. CDR3 length: 16 amino acids. The CDR3 here is CASRPRLAGSYNEQFF. The CDR3 DNA reads as TGTGCCAGCAGACCGAGACTAGCGGGATCCTACAATGAGCAGTTCTTC.

This clonotype was picked up many times. The gene calls are TRBV7-9 and TRBJ2-3; TRBD1 agrees at 11 bases. The CDR3 contains 17 residues. From germline, CDR1 is SEHNR and CDR2 FQNEAQ (reference sequence). V trimming: 5 bases; J trimming: 2 bases; junction bases outside the gene matches: 9. The CDR3 spells CASSPGQGAGYTDTQYF. The CDR3 DNA is TGTGCCAGCAGCCCCGGACAGGGGGCGGGTTACACAGATACGCAGTATTTT.